Sequencing of this TCR beta chain was carried out in a study of OX40 agonist ivuxolimab in advanced cancers. To note about this clone: Its antigen is not identified.

Here immunoSEQ multiplex PCR was the method, and the copy in TCRdb shows in-frame clones only, minus some. The table shows 50,000 or so clones, with around 87% occurring only once. Trimming removed 8 bases from V and 7 bases from J, with 17 bases in between. Germline values: CDR1 KGHSY, CDR2 FQNENV. The CDR3 is 13 residues long. Regarding the study as a whole: Some patients who did not respond also had low normalized T-cell clonal expansion.

The rearrangement links TRBV16 to TRBJ1-2; D remains ambiguous. This receptor was obtained from an adult with an advanced solid tumor such as melanoma, head and neck, liver or kidney cancer. The sequencing used CD4+ or CD8+ T cells sorted from blood, collected in a trial of the OX40 agonist ivuxolimab. DNA for the CDR3: TGTGCCAGCGCCCCTTCTGCCGAGGTTGGCTACACCTTC. Translation gives CASAPSAEVGYTF. The full variable domain, its missing parts supplied by reference TRBV16 and TRBJ1-2, is GEEVAQTPKHLVRGEGQKAKLYCAPIKGHSYVFWYQQVLKNEFKFLISFQNENVFDETGMPKERFSAKCLPNSPCSLEIQATKLEDSAVYFCASAPSAEVGYTFGSGTRLTVV.